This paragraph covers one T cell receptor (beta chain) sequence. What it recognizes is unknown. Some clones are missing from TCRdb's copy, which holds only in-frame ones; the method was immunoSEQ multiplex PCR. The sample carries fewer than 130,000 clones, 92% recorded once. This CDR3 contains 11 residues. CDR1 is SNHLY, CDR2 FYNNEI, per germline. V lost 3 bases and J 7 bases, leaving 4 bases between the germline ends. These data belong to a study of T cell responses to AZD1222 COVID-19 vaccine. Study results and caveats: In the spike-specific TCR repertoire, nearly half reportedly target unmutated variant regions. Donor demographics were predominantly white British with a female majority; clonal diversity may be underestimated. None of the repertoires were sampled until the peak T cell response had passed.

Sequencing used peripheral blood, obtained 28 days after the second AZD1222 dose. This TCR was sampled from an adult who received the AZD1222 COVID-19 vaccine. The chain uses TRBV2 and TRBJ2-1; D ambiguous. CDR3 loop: CASSEWNEQFF. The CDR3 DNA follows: TGTGCCAGCAGTGAGTGGAATGAGCAGTTCTTC.